Following are 30 T cell receptor beta chains from one sample sequenced in a study of blood T cell repertoires in COVID-19. TCRdb keeps only in-frame clones here, not all; method: immunoSEQ multiplex PCR. Of around 250,000 clones listed, about 88% were seen once; the top ten hold under 7%. The sample comprised PBMCs or T cells enriched from blood (not recorded which). Receptor source: a woman aged 45 to 65 who had been exposed to COVID-19.

The rearrangement joins TRBV27 to TRBJ1-1; 8 bases line up with TRBD1. The CDR3 runs 16 residues. Per the germline V gene, CDR1 is MNHEY and CDR2 is SMNVEV (reference sequence). V lost 3 bases to trimming and J lost 6 bases; unmatched junction nucleotides: 12. The CDR3 reads CASSFGTGTGWAEAFF. CDR3 bases: TGTGCCAGCAGTTTCGGGACAGGCACGGGATGGGCTGAAGCTTTCTTT.

This chain connects TRBV11-2 to TRBJ2-7; the match to TRBD1 covers 9 bases. J gave up 3 bases and V 4 bases, and 13 bases lay outside the gene matches. The CDR3 is made up of 17 amino acids. The germline V gene encodes CDR1 SGHAT and CDR2 FQNNGV. In DNA form, the CDR3 reads TGTGCCAGCAGCTCATTACAGGGGGCGCGAAAAGGCTACGAGCAGTACTTC. The encoded protein is CASSSLQGARKGYEQYF.

The chain couples TRBV9 to TRBJ2-7, with 9 bases fitting TRBD1. Germline trimming cut 3 bases from V and 5 bases from J; bases unmatched to any gene: 9. The germline CDR1 and CDR2 sequences are SGDLS and YYNGEE. The CDR3 is 15 amino acids. The CDR3 sequence: CASSGRQGVFNEQYF. The CDR3 DNA follows: TGTGCCAGCAGCGGCCGACAGGGGGTATTCAACGAGCAGTACTTC.

V gene TRBV20-1 combines with J gene TRBJ2-5; D ambiguous. This CDR3 is 10 amino acids long. Germline V gives CDR1 DFQATT, CDR2 SNEGSKA (reference sequence). Trimming stripped 6 bases from V and 3 bases from J, with 5 bases between. This chain's CDR3 is CSAAEETQYF. Here the CDR3 DNA reads TGCAGTGCAGCTGAAGAGACCCAGTACTTC.

V and J are TRBV5-1 and TRBJ1-6; the D gene is possibly TRBD1 (6 bases). CDR1 and CDR2 from the germline V gene are SGHRS and YFSETQ. The CDR3 extends over 15 amino acids. Trimming stripped 0 bases from V and 7 bases from J, with 11 bases between. CDR3 coding DNA: TGCGCCAGCAGCTTGGAGGGGGAGCGCAATTCACCCCTCCACTTT. Translating gives CASSLEGERNSPLHF.

This clone was seen a handful of times. The rearrangement joins TRBV29-1 to TRBJ2-2; 7 bases are shared with TRBD2. Trimming removed 6 bases from V and 7 bases from J; junction bases left unmatched: 5. Germline V gene data show CDR1 as SQVTM and CDR2 as ANQGSEA. The CDR3 loop spans 12 amino acids. The CDR3 sequence is CSVKRGSGELFF. Written as DNA, the CDR3 is TGCAGCGTCAAGCGGGGTAGCGGGGAGCTGTTTTTT.

This CDR3 is CASSPAGGVWNGYTF. CDR3 coding DNA: TGTGCCAGCAGCCCTGCAGGGGGCGTGTGGAATGGCTACACCTTC. The J gene is TRBJ1-2, the V gene TRBV3-1 (or the pseudogene TRBV3-2); 8 bases are shared with TRBD1. Germline lookup yields CDR1 LGHDT and CDR2 YNNKEL (reference sequence). V was clipped by 4 bases and J by 6 bases; unmatched bases: 10. This CDR3 is built from 15 residues.

J is TRBJ2-7 and V is TRBV24-1; D may be TRBD2 (6 bases). CDR1 and CDR2 (germline): KGHDR, SFDVKD. V was cut by 12 bases and J by 3 bases, with 17 bases left in between. CDR3 length: 13 residues. The CDR3 is CASLKDYDYEQYF. The DNA for the CDR3 is TGTGCCTCCCTTAAGGACTACGACTACGAGCAGTACTTC.

This clone was counted once. CDR3 sequence: CASSVGGTSSSTDTQYF. As DNA, the CDR3 is TGTGCCAGCAGCGTAGGAGGGACATCATCTAGCACAGATACGCAGTATTTT. V gene TRBV9 combines with J gene TRBJ2-3; possible D gene TRBD1, 6 bases. Germline CDR1 SGDLS, CDR2 YYNGEE. The V gene lost 0 bases and the J gene lost 0 bases, with 14 bases spanning the gap. The CDR3 is 17 amino acids.

The rearrangement joins TRBV30 to TRBJ1-6; weak D call: TRBD1 (5 bases). V gave up 0 bases and J gave up 5 bases, with 23 bases separating them. CDR3 length: 19 residues. Germline CDR1 is GTSNPN and CDR2 is SVGIG (reference sequence). The CDR3 nucleotides are TGTGCCTGGAGTGTCAAGGGACTCGGGGACCCCCTTAATAATTCACCCCTCCACTTT. It translates to CAWSVKGLGDPLNNSPLHF. The whole variable domain, remainder taken from reference TRBV30 and TRBJ1-6, is SQTIHQWPATLVQPVGSPLSLECTVEGTSNPNLYWYRQAAGRGLQLLFYSVGIGQISSEVPQNLSASRPQDRQFILSSKKLLLSDSGFYLCAWSVKGLGDPLNNSPLHFGNGTRLTVT.

V usage is TRBV9 and J usage is TRBJ1-1, with TRBD1 matching over 10 bases. This CDR3 has 14 amino acids. After removal of 0 bases from V and 8 bases from J, the junction contained 4 bases not matched to a gene. Germline V gives CDR1 SGDLS, CDR2 YYNGEE. The CDR3 here is CASSVEGTGEEAFF. The CDR3, as DNA: TGTGCCAGCAGCGTAGAAGGGACAGGGGAGGAAGCTTTCTTT. The whole variable domain, filled in from reference TRBV9 and TRBJ1-1, reads DSGVTQTPKHLITATGQRVTLRCSPRSGDLSVYWYQQSLDQGLQFLIQYYNGEERAKGNILERFSAQQFPDLHSELNLSSLELGDSALYFCASSVEGTGEEAFFGQGTRLTVV.

The rearrangement uses TRBV12-3 or TRBV12-4 and TRBJ1-1; a weak D match, TRBD1 (6 bases). Between the trimmed V and J ends, which lost 5 bases and 10 bases, there was a span of 11 bases. This CDR3 is built from 11 residues. The CDR3 nucleotides are TGTGCCAGCAGTCAGGGGTTCCGAGCTTTCTTT. Translating it yields CASSQGFRAFF.

The chain links TRBV24-1 to TRBJ2-2, with TRBD1 matching over 10 bases. The CDR3 has 16 residues. The germline V gene has CDR1 KGHDR and CDR2 SFDVKD. The trim removed 3 bases at V and 4 bases at J, leaving 4 bases unmatched. This chain's CDR3 is CATSDPGQGFTGELFF. The CDR3 region has the DNA TGTGCCACCAGTGATCCGGGACAGGGGTTCACCGGGGAGCTGTTTTTT.

V is TRBV4-3 and J is TRBJ2-7; possibly TRBD1 for D (6 bases). V lost 0 bases to trimming and J lost 0 bases, with 12 bases between them. There are 16 residues in the CDR3. CDR1 is LGHNA and CDR2 is YSLEER in the germline V gene. The CDR3 loop reads CASSQDESTGSYEQYF. The CDR3 DNA reads TGCGCCAGCAGCCAAGATGAGTCGACAGGCTCCTACGAGCAGTACTTC.

V and J are TRBV28 and TRBJ1-5; D might be TRBD1 (5 bases). Trimming took 1 base from V and 9 from J, leaving 19 bases between them. The CDR3 has 16 residues. CDR1 and CDR2 from the germline V gene are MDHEN and SYDVKM. Here the CDR3 reads CASSLSQGTTAGPQHF. As DNA, the CDR3 is TGTGCCAGCAGTTTATCGCAGGGAACTACCGCTGGGCCCCAGCATTTT.

This chain joins TRBV6-1 and TRBJ2-2, with D possibly TRBD1 on 5 matching bases. Trimming left V 1 base short and J 0 bases short, with 9 bases between. The V gene's germline CDR1 is MNHNS and CDR2 SASEGT. This CDR3 is 16 amino acids long. CDR3 sequence reads: CASSEVQGSNTGELFF. As DNA, the CDR3 is TGTGCCAGCAGTGAAGTCCAGGGATCGAACACCGGGGAGCTGTTTTTT.

The chain employs TRBV10-3 and TRBJ2-5, with 10 nucleotides matching TRBD1. V lost 8 bases and J lost 8; bases outside the gene matches: 11. The germline V gene has CDR1 ENHRY and CDR2 SYGVKD. CDR3 length: 14 residues. CDR3 protein: CAIGQGGGADTQYF. The CDR3 nucleotides are TGTGCCATCGGACAGGGGGGGGGTGCTGACACCCAGTACTTC.

The V gene is TRBV7-8, the J gene TRBJ2-1; no clear D gene. Trimming shortened V by 5 bases and J by 3 bases, and 26 bases separated the two germline ends. Germline assignment: CDR1 SGHVS and CDR2 FQNEAQ. The CDR3 spans 19 residues. The CDR3 sequence: CASSPDTNAALRIYNEQFF. The CDR3 nucleotides read TGTGCCAGCAGCCCCGATACAAACGCGGCCCTTCGAATCTACAATGAGCAGTTCTTC.

This chain joins TRBV4-3 and TRBJ2-7; D is ambiguous. The CDR3 contains 16 residues. Germline V CDR1 and CDR2: LGHNA, YSLEER. The V end lost 2 bases, the J end lost 1 base, and 15 bases lay between the germline ends. CDR3 bases: TGCGCCAGCAGCCAAAGCCCAACAGACCCTTCCTACGAGCAGTACTTC. This gives the protein CASSQSPTDPSYEQYF.

The table lists this clone with a count of one. The J gene is TRBJ2-4, the V gene TRBV29-1, with TRBD1 matching 8 bases. The CDR3 is 11 amino acids. J was trimmed by 11 bases and V by 7 bases; bases with no gene match: 7. Germline V gene sequence: CDR1 SQVTM, CDR2 ANQGSEA. The CDR3 DNA is TGCAGCGCCTGGACAGGGAATGTTCAGTACTTC. As protein: CSAWTGNVQYF.

The chain has TRBV6-5 and TRBJ1-1; D gene unclear. Per germline, CDR1 MNHEY and CDR2 SVGAGI. The CDR3 extends over 16 amino acids. V was pared by 0 bases and J by 4 bases, with 15 bases between. The CDR3 region is CASSYSRLSSSTEAFF. CDR3 nucleotides: TGTGCCAGCAGTTACTCGAGGTTAAGTTCTTCCACTGAAGCTTTCTTT.

This rearrangement joins TRBV5-6 to TRBJ1-4; D is unresolved. This CDR3 region has 14 residues. The germline V gene has CDR1 SGHDT and CDR2 YYEEEE. With 4 bases removed from V and 8 bases from J, the gap between germline ends came to 15 bases. The CDR3 spells CASSLGNKREKLFF. In nucleotides, the CDR3 is TGTGCCAGCAGCCTGGGGAATAAGAGGGAAAAACTGTTTTTT. Drawing the rest from reference TRBV5-6 and TRBJ1-4, the complete variable domain is DAGVTQSPTHLIKTRGQQVTLRCSPKSGHDTVSWYQQALGQGPQFIFQYYEEEERQRGNFPDRFSGHQFPNYSSELNVNALLLGDSALYLCASSLGNKREKLFFGSGTQLSVL.

This clone occurred a few times. The CDR3 DNA sequence: TGTGCCAGCAGACCCTCGGGGGGCGAGCAGTTCTTC. Its translation: CASRPSGGEQFF. The chain couples TRBV12-3 or TRBV12-4 to TRBJ2-1; TRBD2 is a possible D gene (7 bases). V shed 6 bases and J shed 10 bases, with 13 bases lying between them. The CDR3 contains 12 residues.

This clone was seen only a few times. The chain employs TRBV13 and TRBJ1-3, with D tentatively TRBD1 (5 bases). Germline lookup yields CDR1 PRHDT and CDR2 FYEKMQ (reference sequence). V gave up 5 bases and J gave up 0 bases, with 11 bases separating them. The CDR3 loop spans 15 amino acids. CDR3 DNA sequence: TGTGCCAGCAGCCCGGGGGGGGGCTCTGGAAACACCATATATTTT. It codes for CASSPGGGSGNTIYF.

J is TRBJ1-2 and V is TRBV7-2, with TRBD1 identical over 8 bases. Germline CDR1 is SGHTA and CDR2 is FQGNSA. This CDR3 comprises 14 residues. J was trimmed by 4 bases and V by 5 bases; bases with no gene match: 6. The CDR3 sequence: CASSPGTGFYGYTF. In DNA form, the CDR3 reads TGTGCCAGCAGCCCTGGGACAGGTTTCTATGGCTACACCTTC.

The chain is built from TRBV24-1 and TRBJ1-5, with 7 nucleotides matching TRBD1. From germline, CDR1 is KGHDR and CDR2 SFDVKD. The ends lost 10 bases at V and 4 bases at J; junction bases unmatched: 9. The length of the CDR3 is 14 residues. CDR3 residues: CATQAAGGNQPQHF. In nucleotides, the CDR3 is TGTGCCACTCAGGCGGCAGGGGGGAATCAGCCCCAGCATTTT.

The rearrangement joins TRBV5-1 to TRBJ1-2; TRBD1 matches 9 bases. The CDR3 loop spans 13 amino acids. Germline assignment: CDR1 SGHRS and CDR2 YFSETQ. V gave up 4 bases and J gave up 8 bases; unmatched junction bases: 6. The CDR3 here is CASSPGQGRGYTF. The DNA for the CDR3 is TGCGCCAGCAGCCCGGGACAGGGTCGGGGCTACACCTTC.

The chain combines TRBV18 with TRBJ2-1, with TRBD2 identical over 11 bases. In germline, CDR1 is KGHSH, CDR2 LQKENI. V lost 0 bases and J lost 9; bases outside the gene matches: 7. The CDR3 runs to 16 residues. The CDR3 region has the DNA TGTGCCAGCTCACCACCGGGCCTAGCGGGAGGAGGTGAGCAGTTCTTC. This codes for CASSPPGLAGGGEQFF.

This chain uses TRBV15 with TRBJ2-7, with 9 bases aligning to TRBD1. CDR3 length: 14 amino acids. V dropped 4 bases and J dropped 6; count of bases not matched to a gene: 7. The germline V gene has CDR1 LNHNV and CDR2 YYDKDF (reference sequence). CDR3 residues: CATSIGTGKTEQYF. The CDR3 region has the DNA TGTGCCACCAGCATTGGGACAGGGAAGACCGAGCAGTACTTC. The variable domain in full, completed from reference TRBV15 and TRBJ2-7, reads DAMVIQNPRYQVTQFGKPVTLSCSQTLNHNVMYWYQQKSSQAPKLLFHYYDKDFNNEADTPDNFQSRRPNTSFCFLDIRSPGLGDTAMYLCATSIGTGKTEQYFGPGTRLTVT.

The chain couples TRBV10-3 to TRBJ1-1, with 7 bases identical to TRBD1. CDR1 and CDR2 (germline): ENHRY, SYGVKD. The length of the CDR3 is 14 residues. The ends lost 0 bases at V and 7 bases at J; junction bases unmatched: 5. CDR3 nucleotide sequence: TGTGCCATCAGTGAGTCTGTAGGGACAGATGAAGCTTTCTTT. Amino acids: CAISESVGTDEAFF.